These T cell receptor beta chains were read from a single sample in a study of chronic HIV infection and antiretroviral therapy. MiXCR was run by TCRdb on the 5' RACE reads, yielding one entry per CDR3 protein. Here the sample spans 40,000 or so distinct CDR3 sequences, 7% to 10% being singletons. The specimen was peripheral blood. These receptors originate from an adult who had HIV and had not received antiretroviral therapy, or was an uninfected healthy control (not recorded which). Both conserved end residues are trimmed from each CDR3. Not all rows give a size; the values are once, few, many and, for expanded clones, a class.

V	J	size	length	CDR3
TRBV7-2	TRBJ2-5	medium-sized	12	ASSPDSGRETQY
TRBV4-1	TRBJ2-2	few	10	ASSRSLDELF
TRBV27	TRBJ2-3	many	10	ASISAQDTQY
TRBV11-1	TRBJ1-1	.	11	ASSPLGSTEAF
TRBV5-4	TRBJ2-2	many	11	ASSLTGTGELF
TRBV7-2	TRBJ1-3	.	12	ASSLGTTGNTIY
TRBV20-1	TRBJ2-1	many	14	SARDLTSGAYNEQF
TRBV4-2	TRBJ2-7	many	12	ASSPRVPSYEQY
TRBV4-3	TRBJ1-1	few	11	ASSQQTGAGAF
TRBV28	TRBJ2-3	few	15	ASSLFSGTGGTDTQY
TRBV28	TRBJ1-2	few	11	ASTLGDRGGYT
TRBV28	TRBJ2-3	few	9	ASSDRLQQY
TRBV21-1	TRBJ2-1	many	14	ASSKGRTSRYNEQF
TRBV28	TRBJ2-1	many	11	ASSPSSYNEQF
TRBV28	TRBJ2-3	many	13	ASSDQGRQTDTQY
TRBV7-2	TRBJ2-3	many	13	ASSLALHPTDTQY
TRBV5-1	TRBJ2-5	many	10	ASSLGEETQY
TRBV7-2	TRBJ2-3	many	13	ASSPKWGGSDTQY
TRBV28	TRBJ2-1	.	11	ASSLDRGHEQF
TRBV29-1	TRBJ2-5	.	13	SVDPKELVQETQY
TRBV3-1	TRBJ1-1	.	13	ASSQMGSSNTEAF
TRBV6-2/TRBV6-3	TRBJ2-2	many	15	ASSPGQGTTNTGELF
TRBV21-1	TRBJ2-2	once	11	AVWWGGTGELF
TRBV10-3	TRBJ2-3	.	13	AISEGGPGADTQY
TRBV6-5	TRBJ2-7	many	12	ASSYPDSTYEQY
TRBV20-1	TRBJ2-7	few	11	SASDRPSYEQY
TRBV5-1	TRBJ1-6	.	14	ASSLFSDSLGSPLH
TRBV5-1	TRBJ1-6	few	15	ASSPGTGSSYNSPLH
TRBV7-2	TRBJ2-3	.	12	ASSRGLSTDTQY
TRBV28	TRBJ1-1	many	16	ASSRDRGQILMNTEAF
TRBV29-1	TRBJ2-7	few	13	SVKTGTGSSYEQY
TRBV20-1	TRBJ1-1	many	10	SARDSRVAAF